Sequencing of this T cell receptor (beta chain) was carried out in a study of circulating and synovial CD4+ cells in juvenile arthritis. Whole-study findings and limits: Bulk blood CD4 repertoires were more diverse than these. These blood cells shared more CDR3 sequences with synovium than bulk blood. Traditional Vbeta family usage analysis missed the pathogenic-like versus bulk difference. T cell genome counts differed by at least an order of magnitude between CPL and CD4 samples.

Only in-frame clones appear in the TCRdb table, and some are missing; sequencing was by immunoSEQ multiplex PCR. The sample consists of 30,000 to 35,000 clones, around 95% of them appearing once. The V and J ends lost 2 bases and 2 bases respectively, with 9 bases between them. CDR1 is SGHNT and CDR2 is YYREEE in the germline V gene (reference sequence). The CDR3 has 14 residues. As regards this clone: What it binds is unknown.

The sequenced material came from CD4+ T cells from blood. The receptor's source is a human donor with juvenile idiopathic arthritis. The V gene is TRBV5-4, the J gene TRBJ2-3; D gene ambiguous. The CDR3, as DNA: TGTGCCAGCAGCTTCGTCCAGAACACAGATACGCAGTATTTT. Translation: CASSFVQNTDTQYF.